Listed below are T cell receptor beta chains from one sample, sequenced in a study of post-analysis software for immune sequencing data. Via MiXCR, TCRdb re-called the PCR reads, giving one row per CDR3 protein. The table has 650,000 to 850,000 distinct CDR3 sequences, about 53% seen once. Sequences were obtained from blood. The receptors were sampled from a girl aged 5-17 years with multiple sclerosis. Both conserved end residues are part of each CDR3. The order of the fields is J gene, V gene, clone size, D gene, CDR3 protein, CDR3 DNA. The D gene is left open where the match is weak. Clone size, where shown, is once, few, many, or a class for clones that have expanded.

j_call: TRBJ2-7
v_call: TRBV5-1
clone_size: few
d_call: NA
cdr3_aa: CASSPGDRLYEQYF
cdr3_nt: TGCGCCAGCAGCCCGGGGGACCGCCTCTACGAGCAGTACTTC

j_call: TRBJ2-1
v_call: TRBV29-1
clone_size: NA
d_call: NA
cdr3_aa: CSVAYPPENEQFF
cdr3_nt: TGCAGCGTGGCGTATCCACCGGAAAATGAGCAGTTCTTC

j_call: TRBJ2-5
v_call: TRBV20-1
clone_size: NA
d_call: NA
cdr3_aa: CSAITQQETQYF
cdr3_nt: TGCAGTGCTATCACACAACAAGAGACCCAGTACTTC

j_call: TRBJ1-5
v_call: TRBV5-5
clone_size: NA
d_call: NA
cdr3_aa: CASSLVGTAGQPQHF
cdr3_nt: TGTGCCAGCAGCTTGGTCGGGACGGCGGGTCAGCCCCAGCATTTT

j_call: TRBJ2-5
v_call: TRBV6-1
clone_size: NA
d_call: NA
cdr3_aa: CASRFGEGKETQYF
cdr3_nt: TGTGCCAGCAGGTTCGGAGAGGGGAAAGAGACCCAGTACTTC

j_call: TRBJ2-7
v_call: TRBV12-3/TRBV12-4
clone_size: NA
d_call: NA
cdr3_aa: CASTLRLNSYEQYF
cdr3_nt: TGTGCCAGCACCTTACGGCTCAACTCCTACGAGCAGTACTTC

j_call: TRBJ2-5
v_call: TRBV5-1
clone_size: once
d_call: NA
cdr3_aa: CASSLAGGTAEQYF
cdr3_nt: TGCGCCAGCAGCTTGGCCGGCGGTACGGCGGAGCAGTACTTC

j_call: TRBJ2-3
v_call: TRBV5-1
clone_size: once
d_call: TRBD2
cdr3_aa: CASSLVTSSDAQYF
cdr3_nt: TGCGCCAGCAGCTTGGTGACTAGCTCAGATGCGCAGTATTTT

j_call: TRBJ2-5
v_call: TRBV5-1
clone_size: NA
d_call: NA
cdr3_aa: CASSRILQETQYF
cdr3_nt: TGCGCCAGCAGCCGGATTCTTCAAGAGACCCAGTACTTC

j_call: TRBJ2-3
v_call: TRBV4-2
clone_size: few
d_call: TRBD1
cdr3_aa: CASSRGDSVRDTQYF
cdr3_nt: TGTGCCAGCAGCCGAGGGGACAGCGTAAGAGATACGCAGTATTTT

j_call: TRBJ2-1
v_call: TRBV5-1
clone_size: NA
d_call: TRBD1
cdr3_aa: CASSSGQGANEQFF
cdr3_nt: TGCGCCAGCAGCTCGGGACAGGGGGCAAATGAGCAGTTCTTC

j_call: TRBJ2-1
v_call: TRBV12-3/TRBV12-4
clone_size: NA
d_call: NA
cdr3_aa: CASSFSRTQQFF
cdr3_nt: TGTGCCAGCAGTTTTTCCCGGACGCAGCAGTTCTTC

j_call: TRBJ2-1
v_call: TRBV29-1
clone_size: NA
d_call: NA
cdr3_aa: CSTQGYNEQFF
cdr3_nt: TGCAGCACTCAGGGATACAATGAGCAGTTCTTC

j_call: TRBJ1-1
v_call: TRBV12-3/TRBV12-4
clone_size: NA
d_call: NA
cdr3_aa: CASSPTEWTEAFF
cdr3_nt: TGTGCCAGCAGTCCTACCGAATGGACTGAAGCTTTCTTT

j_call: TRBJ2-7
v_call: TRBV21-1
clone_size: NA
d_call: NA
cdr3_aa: CASSPPRRVGYYEQYF
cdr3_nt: TGTGCCAGCAGCCCCCCGCGCAGGGTGGGGTACTACGAGCAGTACTTC

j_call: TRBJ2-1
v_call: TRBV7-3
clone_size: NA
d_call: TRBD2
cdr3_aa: CASSQITSGYASDEQFF
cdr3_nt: TGTGCCAGCAGCCAAATTACTAGCGGCTACGCCTCTGATGAGCAGTTCTTC

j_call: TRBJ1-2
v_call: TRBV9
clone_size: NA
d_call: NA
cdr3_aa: CASSVDGVPYGYTF
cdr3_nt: TGTGCCAGCAGCGTCGATGGGGTCCCCTATGGCTACACCTTC

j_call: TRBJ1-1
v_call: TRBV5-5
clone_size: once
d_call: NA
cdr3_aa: CASSAPGTPNTEAFF
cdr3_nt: TGTGCCAGCAGCGCGCCCGGGACACCTAACACTGAAGCTTTCTTT

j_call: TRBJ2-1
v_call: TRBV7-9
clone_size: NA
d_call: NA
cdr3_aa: CASSLEHGSSSYNEQFF
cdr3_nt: TGTGCCAGCAGCTTAGAACACGGCTCCAGCTCCTACAATGAGCAGTTCTTC

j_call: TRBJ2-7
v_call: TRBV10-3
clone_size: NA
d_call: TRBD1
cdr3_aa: CAISLGTGEYRSGEQYF
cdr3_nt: TGTGCCATCAGTCTCGGGACAGGGGAGTACCGTTCGGGCGAGCAGTACTTC

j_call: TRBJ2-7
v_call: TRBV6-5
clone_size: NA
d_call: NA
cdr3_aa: CASSVGSFYEQYF
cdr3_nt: TGTGCCAGCAGCGTAGGATCATTCTACGAGCAGTACTTC

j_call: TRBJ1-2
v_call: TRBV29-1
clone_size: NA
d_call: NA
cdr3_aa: CSGLVLDYGYTF
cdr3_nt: TGCAGCGGTCTCGTCTTAGACTATGGCTACACCTTC

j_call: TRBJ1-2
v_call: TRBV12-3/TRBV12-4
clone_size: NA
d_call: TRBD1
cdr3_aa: CASSLRGQGLNYGYTF
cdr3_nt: TGTGCCAGCAGTTTAAGGGGACAGGGGCTTAACTATGGCTACACCTTC

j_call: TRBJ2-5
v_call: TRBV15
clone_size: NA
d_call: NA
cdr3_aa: CATSRGWETQYF
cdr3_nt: TGTGCCACCAGCAGGGGGTGGGAGACCCAGTACTTC

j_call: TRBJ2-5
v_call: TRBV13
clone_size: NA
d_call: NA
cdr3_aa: CASSPARSSEETQYF
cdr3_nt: TGTGCCAGCAGCCCTGCGAGGAGCTCAGAAGAGACCCAGTACTTC

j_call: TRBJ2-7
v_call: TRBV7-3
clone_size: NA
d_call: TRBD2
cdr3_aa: CASSSSTSGGAYEQYF
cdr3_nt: TGTGCCAGCAGCTCCTCAACTAGCGGAGGCGCCTACGAGCAGTACTTC

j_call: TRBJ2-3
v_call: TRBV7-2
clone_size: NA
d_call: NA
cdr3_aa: CASISERANTDTQYF
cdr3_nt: TGTGCCAGCATCTCGGAGCGGGCCAACACAGATACGCAGTATTTT

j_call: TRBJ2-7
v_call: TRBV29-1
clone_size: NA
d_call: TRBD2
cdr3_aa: CSVETSGGSYEQYF
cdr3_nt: TGCAGCGTTGAAACTAGCGGGGGATCCTACGAGCAGTACTTC

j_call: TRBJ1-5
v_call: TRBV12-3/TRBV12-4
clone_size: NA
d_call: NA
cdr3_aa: CASSIVGGTQPQHF
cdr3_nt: TGTGCCAGCAGTATCGTGGGGGGCACTCAGCCCCAGCATTTT

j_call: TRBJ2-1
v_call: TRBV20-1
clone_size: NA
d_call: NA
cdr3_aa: CSARLKSRARSYNEQFF
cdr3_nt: TGCAGTGCTAGACTCAAATCCCGGGCTCGATCCTACAATGAGCAGTTCTTC

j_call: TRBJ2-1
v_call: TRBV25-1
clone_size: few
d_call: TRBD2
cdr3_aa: CASSDPSGSYNEQFF
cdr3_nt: TGTGCCAGCAGTGATCCGAGCGGGAGCTACAATGAGCAGTTCTTC